The rows below give T cell receptor beta chains drawn from one sample of a study of blood T cell repertoires in COVID-19. Using immunoSEQ multiplex PCR, the repertoire was profiled, and TCRdb retains in-frame clones only, with some absent. The sample has about 250,000 clones; about 90% are singletons. Sample: peripheral blood. The source of these receptors is an older man with acute or convalescent COVID-19. CDR3s include the opening cysteine and the closing phenylalanine or tryptophan. Fields, in order: J gene, D gene, V gene, clone size, CDR3 protein, CDR3 DNA. The D gene is left open where the match is weak. Expanded clones are given a class, and other clones once, few, many or no size at all.

TRBJ1-1	TRBD1	TRBV6-6	.	CASNRGLGTEAFF	TGTGCCAGCAACAGGGGGCTGGGCACTGAAGCTTTCTTT
TRBJ2-1	TRBD2	TRBV5-4	.	CASSSSGGASYNEQFF	TGTGCCAGCAGTTCTAGCGGGGGGGCCTCATATAATGAGCAGTTCTTC
TRBJ1-2	.	TRBV12-3/TRBV12-4	.	CASSLREYGYTF	TGTGCCAGCAGTTTAAGGGAGTATGGCTACACCTTC
TRBJ1-3	.	TRBV9	few	CASSVQGSASSGNTIYF	TGTGCCAGCAGCGTACAGGGATCGGCCTCCTCTGGAAACACCATATATTTT
TRBJ2-1	TRBD2	TRBV6-2/TRBV6-3	.	CASSNPGTSGPDEQFF	TGTGCCAGCAGTAACCCCGGGACTAGCGGGCCGGATGAGCAGTTCTTC
TRBJ2-4	.	TRBV3-1/TRBV3-2	.	CASSQPHGGKNIQYF	TGTGCCAGCAGCCAACCCCATGGAGGCAAAAACATTCAGTACTTC
TRBJ2-7	.	TRBV28	.	CASSSGSKFYEQYF	TGTGCCAGCAGTTCAGGGTCCAAGTTCTACGAGCAGTACTTC
TRBJ1-5	TRBD1	TRBV28	once	CASSAGQGRNQPQHF	TGTGCCAGCAGTGCGGGACAGGGTCGAAATCAGCCCCAGCATTTT
TRBJ2-2	.	TRBV7-2	.	CASSSLLATGELFF	TGTGCCAGCAGCTCCCTCCTCGCGACCGGGGAGCTGTTTTTT
TRBJ1-2	TRBD1	TRBV7-2	.	CASSLTGQGAGGYTF	TGTGCCAGCAGCCTCACGGGACAGGGGGCCGGTGGCTACACCTTC
TRBJ1-3	.	TRBV27	.	CASSLNPVSGNTIYF	TGTGCCAGCAGTTTAAATCCTGTCTCTGGAAACACCATATATTTT
TRBJ1-5	.	TRBV6-2/TRBV6-3	.	CASSYYLDNKNQPQHF	TGTGCCAGCAGTTACTATTTGGACAACAAGAATCAGCCCCAGCATTTT
TRBJ1-1	TRBD1	TRBV6-4	.	CASSPRGMNTEAFF	TGTGCCAGCAGTCCCAGGGGGATGAACACTGAAGCTTTCTTT
TRBJ2-2	TRBD2	TRBV7-2	.	CASSQAGIYTGELFF	TGTGCCAGCAGCCAAGCGGGGATCTACACCGGGGAGCTGTTTTTT
TRBJ2-1	TRBD2	TRBV24-1	.	CATSDPTSGRRHEQFF	TGTGCCACCAGTGATCCGACTAGCGGGAGGAGGCATGAGCAGTTCTTC
TRBJ2-7	.	TRBV9	.	CASSVDEADYEQYF	TGTGCCAGCAGCGTAGATGAGGCAGACTACGAGCAGTACTTC
TRBJ2-6	TRBD2	TRBV2	.	CASRAGGVYSGANVLTF	TGTGCCAGCCGTGCGGGGGGGGTCTACTCTGGGGCCAACGTCCTGACTTTC
TRBJ1-3	.	TRBV9	.	CASSMTGDSGNTIYF	TGTGCCAGCAGCATGACAGGAGATTCTGGAAACACCATATATTTT
TRBJ2-1	.	TRBV7-9	.	CASSGPYNEQFF	TGTGCCAGCAGCGGCCCATACAATGAGCAGTTCTTC
TRBJ2-7	TRBD2	TRBV7-8	.	CASSLAASGSYEQYF	TGTGCCAGCAGCTTAGCCGCTAGCGGGAGTTACGAGCAGTACTTC
TRBJ2-3	.	TRBV23-1	.	CASSQKRVSGRTQYF	TGCGCCAGCAGTCAAAAACGGGTCTCTGGAAGGACGCAGTATTTT
TRBJ2-5	.	TRBV6-2/TRBV6-3	.	CASSYLGADQETQYF	TGTGCCAGCAGTTACTTAGGGGCAGACCAAGAGACCCAGTACTTC
TRBJ2-5	.	TRBV18	.	CASSPSHGQKTQYF	TGTGCCAGCTCACCATCCCACGGACAGAAGACCCAGTACTTC
TRBJ2-3	TRBD2	TRBV7-9	.	CASSSSGSTDTQYF	TGTGCCAGCAGCTCTAGCGGTAGCACAGATACGCAGTATTTT
TRBJ2-5	TRBD2	TRBV10-3	.	CAISESGRREVGASETQYF	TGTGCCATCAGTGAGTCTGGGCGGCGGGAGGTCGGCGCTTCGGAGACCCAGTACTTC
TRBJ2-7	.	TRBV6-5	.	CASSYRGEGYEQYF	TGTGCCAGCAGTTACCGGGGAGAGGGATACGAGCAGTACTTC
TRBJ1-1	.	TRBV3-1/TRBV3-2	.	CASSLIGNTEAFF	TGTGCCAGCAGCCTAATCGGGAACACTGAAGCTTTCTTT
TRBJ1-6	.	TRBV7-8	.	CASSLNAAAYYNSPLHF	TGTGCCAGCAGCTTAAATGCGGCAGCCTACTATAATTCACCCCTCCACTTT
TRBJ1-1	.	TRBV5-8	.	CASSFSTEAFF	TGTGCCAGCAGCTTTTCGACTGAAGCTTTCTTT
TRBJ1-2	TRBD1	TRBV15	.	CATSLVPGQGSYGYTF	TGTGCCACCAGCCTAGTGCCGGGACAGGGGTCATATGGCTACACCTTC
TRBJ1-2	.	TRBV6-5	once	CATYRDTSIGYTF	TGTGCCACTTACAGGGACACCTCTATTGGCTACACCTTC
TRBJ2-7	.	TRBV29-1	.	CSVEDKLSVPRGFRGRYEQYF	TGCAGCGTTGAAGATAAACTTTCCGTCCCGCGGGGCTTCCGCGGCCGTTACGAGCAGTACTTC
TRBJ2-5	.	TRBV6-5	.	CASRDRGGRRETQYF	TGTGCCAGCAGGGACCGTGGAGGGCGGCGAGAGACCCAGTACTTC